One T cell receptor (beta chain) is described in this entry. Its antigen is as yet unknown. This entry is derived from a study of CD8 T cells in ankylosing spondylitis. Quantitative 5'-RACE with molecular barcodes produced the TCR beta libraries. In TCRdb, the 5' RACE reads were re-called with MiXCR into one record per CDR3 protein. The table lists a few hundred thousand distinct CDR3 sequences, approximately 20% of them singletons, with around 17% in the top ten. Study findings and constraints: Clones tied to disease were said to be significantly enriched in matched ankylosing spondylitis synovial fluid. A motif in TCR beta, a set of under ten highly homologous variants, appeared characteristic of ankylosing spondylitis blood. Earlier literature documents some of the motif variants in reactive arthritis synovial fluid and blood.

The CDR3 sequence is 16 residues long. Germline assignment: CDR1 SGHVS and CDR2 FNYEAQ. V was trimmed by 5 bases and J by 6 bases, leaving 21 bases between them. The sample comprised blood, either unsorted or a sorted T cell fraction (not recorded which). V is TRBV7-6 and J is TRBJ2-3; either TRBD1 or TRBD2 may fit D (6 bases each). The sequence was obtained from a male donor with ankylosing spondylitis. The CDR3 region is CASSNRDSQQGDTQYF. CDR3 bases: TGTGCCAGCAGCAACCGGGACTCCCAGCAGGGGGATACGCAGTATTTT.